A selection of T cell receptor beta chains follows, all from one sample in a study of blood T cell repertoires in COVID-19. Generated by immunoSEQ multiplex PCR, the TCRdb table keeps only in-frame clones and is missing some. The sample consists of 150,000 to 200,000 clones, roughly 87% of them appearing once. The sequenced sample was peripheral blood. The receptor source for this set is a human donor in a cohort sampled during active COVID-19. Both conserved end residues are part of each CDR3. D genes are given only for firm matches. Clone size is shown for a subset of rows, as once, few, many or a class of expanded clone.

D gene: -; J gene: TRBJ1-2; clone size: once; V gene: TRBV12-3/TRBV12-4; CDR3 DNA: TGTGCCAGCAGTTTACAGGGAAACTATGGCTACACCTTC; CDR3 protein: CASSLQGNYGYTF
D gene: -; J gene: TRBJ1-2; clone size: -; V gene: TRBV11-1; CDR3 DNA: TGTGCCAGCAGCTCCCCGACCCCGGACTACTATGGCTACACCTTC; CDR3 protein: CASSSPTPDYYGYTF
D gene: -; J gene: TRBJ1-1; clone size: -; V gene: TRBV10-3; CDR3 DNA: TGTGCCATCAGTGAAGGGCAGGGCGGGAGAATGGTGGCGGCTTTCTTT; CDR3 protein: CAISEGQGGRMVAAFF
D gene: TRBD1; J gene: TRBJ1-1; clone size: -; V gene: TRBV27; CDR3 DNA: TGTGCCAGCAAGACAGGACAGGGGGCTGGCACTGAAGCTTTCTTT; CDR3 protein: CASKTGQGAGTEAFF
D gene: -; J gene: TRBJ1-2; clone size: -; V gene: TRBV28; CDR3 DNA: TGTGCCAGCAGTTTATCCCTAGTGCAGGGGTCACGGGGCTACACCTTC; CDR3 protein: CASSLSLVQGSRGYTF
D gene: -; J gene: TRBJ2-5; clone size: -; V gene: TRBV11-3; CDR3 DNA: TGTGCCAGCAGCTTATTCCTTTTAAGGAGCGGCGGCGAGACCCAGTACTTC; CDR3 protein: CASSLFLLRSGGETQYF
D gene: TRBD2; J gene: TRBJ2-1; clone size: -; V gene: TRBV28; CDR3 DNA: TGTGCCAGCAGTTTAGGTCTAGCGGGAGCCCATGAGCAGTTCTTC; CDR3 protein: CASSLGLAGAHEQFF
D gene: TRBD1; J gene: TRBJ1-1; clone size: -; V gene: TRBV19; CDR3 DNA: TGTGCCAGTTCAGACAGGGGGAGGAAATTGGCTGAAGCTTTCTTT; CDR3 protein: CASSDRGRKLAEAFF
D gene: -; J gene: TRBJ1-1; clone size: -; V gene: TRBV6-1; CDR3 DNA: TGTGCCAGCAGTGAAGCTTGGAAAGGCCCCGGGGCTTTCTTT; CDR3 protein: CASSEAWKGPGAFF
D gene: -; J gene: TRBJ1-1; clone size: -; V gene: TRBV7-2; CDR3 DNA: TGTGCCAGCAGCTCACCCAATCCCCGACAGGCGATGAACACTGAAGCTTTCTTT; CDR3 protein: CASSSPNPRQAMNTEAFF
D gene: TRBD2; J gene: TRBJ2-3; clone size: -; V gene: TRBV5-4; CDR3 DNA: TGTGCCAGCAGCTTGGCTGGACTAGCTACCACAGATACGCAGTATTTT; CDR3 protein: CASSLAGLATTDTQYF
D gene: TRBD2; J gene: TRBJ2-7; clone size: -; V gene: TRBV28; CDR3 DNA: TGTGCCAGCAGTTTCCGGCTAGCGGGGGAAAGCTCCTACGAGCAGTACTTC; CDR3 protein: CASSFRLAGESSYEQYF
D gene: -; J gene: TRBJ1-3; clone size: -; V gene: TRBV5-1; CDR3 DNA: TGCGCCAGCAGCTTAGTCACAGGGACCTCCTCTGGAAACACCATATATTTT; CDR3 protein: CASSLVTGTSSGNTIYF
D gene: -; J gene: TRBJ1-2; clone size: -; V gene: TRBV28; CDR3 DNA: TGTGCCAGCAGCGATCGAGGGTCAGGGGAACACAGGAACTATGGCTACACCTTC; CDR3 protein: CASSDRGSGEHRNYGYTF
D gene: TRBD2; J gene: TRBJ2-5; clone size: -; V gene: TRBV6-6; CDR3 DNA: TGTGCCAGCAGTTACGCCGCGGGAGGGCAGGAGACCCAGTACTTC; CDR3 protein: CASSYAAGGQETQYF
D gene: TRBD1; J gene: TRBJ1-2; clone size: -; V gene: TRBV13; CDR3 DNA: TGTGCCAGCAGCTTGGGGACAGGGGTCCCGAGGGGCTATGGCTACACCTTC; CDR3 protein: CASSLGTGVPRGYGYTF
D gene: TRBD2; J gene: TRBJ2-7; clone size: -; V gene: TRBV7-2; CDR3 DNA: TGTGCCAGCAGCTTAGTAGGCGGGGGGTTAGCCTACGAGCAGTACTTC; CDR3 protein: CASSLVGGGLAYEQYF
D gene: -; J gene: TRBJ2-5; clone size: -; V gene: TRBV7-2; CDR3 DNA: TGTGCCAGCAGCTTAAATCCCCCAGGAGCGGCTCAAGAGACCCAGTACTTC; CDR3 protein: CASSLNPPGAAQETQYF
D gene: -; J gene: TRBJ2-7; clone size: once; V gene: TRBV27; CDR3 DNA: TGTGCCAGCAGTTTCGGGGGACCGTCCTACGAGCAGTACTTC; CDR3 protein: CASSFGGPSYEQYF
D gene: TRBD2; J gene: TRBJ2-7; clone size: -; V gene: TRBV3-1/TRBV3-2; CDR3 DNA: TGTGCCAGCAGTCAACTAGCGGGAGCATCCTACGAGCAGTACTTC; CDR3 protein: CASSQLAGASYEQYF
D gene: -; J gene: TRBJ2-2; clone size: few; V gene: TRBV7-9; CDR3 DNA: TGTGCCAGCACCAGCACAGTTCAGCACGGGGAGCTGTTTTTT; CDR3 protein: CASTSTVQHGELFF
D gene: -; J gene: TRBJ2-7; clone size: -; V gene: TRBV28; CDR3 DNA: TGTGCCAGCAGTTTTCGCACAGACCAGGGTTACGAGCAGTACTTC; CDR3 protein: CASSFRTDQGYEQYF
D gene: -; J gene: TRBJ2-7; clone size: -; V gene: TRBV18; CDR3 DNA: TGTGCCAGCTCGCCCGGACTGGGAAACTACGAGCAGTACTTC; CDR3 protein: CASSPGLGNYEQYF
D gene: TRBD1; J gene: TRBJ1-2; clone size: -; V gene: TRBV28; CDR3 DNA: TGTGCCAGCAGCCAATCCGGGACAGGGAACTATGGCTACACCTTC; CDR3 protein: CASSQSGTGNYGYTF
D gene: -; J gene: TRBJ1-1; clone size: few; V gene: TRBV28; CDR3 DNA: TGTGCCAGCAGTTTAGTGATGAGGGCTGAAGCTTTCTTT; CDR3 protein: CASSLVMRAEAFF
D gene: -; J gene: TRBJ2-7; clone size: -; V gene: TRBV5-6; CDR3 DNA: TGTGCCAGCGGGTTCGGGTCAACATCCTACGAGCAGTACTTC; CDR3 protein: CASGFGSTSYEQYF
D gene: -; J gene: TRBJ1-1; clone size: -; V gene: TRBV9; CDR3 DNA: TGTGCCAGCAGCGTACGGGGAGGTGGGATATCTGAAGCTTTCTTT; CDR3 protein: CASSVRGGGISEAFF
D gene: TRBD1; J gene: TRBJ2-3; clone size: -; V gene: TRBV28; CDR3 DNA: TGTGCCAGTTTAGACAGGGTTACAGATACGCAGTATTTT; CDR3 protein: CASLDRVTDTQYF
D gene: -; J gene: TRBJ2-7; clone size: -; V gene: TRBV23-1; CDR3 DNA: TGCGCCAGGGTTCCTACGGAGGGCCACGAGCAGTACTTC; CDR3 protein: CARVPTEGHEQYF
D gene: -; J gene: TRBJ2-5; clone size: -; V gene: TRBV5-1; CDR3 DNA: TGCGCCAGCAGCTTGGATTTGTCGGAAGAGACCCAGTACTTC; CDR3 protein: CASSLDLSEETQYF
D gene: TRBD2; J gene: TRBJ2-3; clone size: -; V gene: TRBV5-1; CDR3 DNA: TGCGCCAGCAGCTTGTTGTCTAGCGGCGTAACAGATACGCAGTATTTT; CDR3 protein: CASSLLSSGVTDTQYF
D gene: TRBD2; J gene: TRBJ2-7; clone size: -; V gene: TRBV5-6; CDR3 DNA: TGTGCCAGCAGCCGGGCCCTAGCGGCCACCTACGAGCAGTACTTC; CDR3 protein: CASSRALAATYEQYF
D gene: TRBD1; J gene: TRBJ1-2; clone size: -; V gene: TRBV24-1; CDR3 DNA: TGTGCCACCAGTGATCGCACAGGGGGCGCTTCTGGCTACACCTTC; CDR3 protein: CATSDRTGGASGYTF
D gene: -; J gene: TRBJ2-7; clone size: -; V gene: TRBV11-1; CDR3 DNA: TGTGCCAGCAGCCCCCGGTGGGGGCTCGAGCAGTACTTC; CDR3 protein: CASSPRWGLEQYF
D gene: TRBD1; J gene: TRBJ2-3; clone size: -; V gene: TRBV5-1; CDR3 DNA: TGCGCCAGCAGCTTGGTAGCGGGACAGGGGACAGATACGCAGTATTTT; CDR3 protein: CASSLVAGQGTDTQYF
D gene: -; J gene: TRBJ1-2; clone size: -; V gene: TRBV24-1; CDR3 DNA: TGTGCCACCAGTGACGAACAGGGCCCCCCGGGCTACACCTTC; CDR3 protein: CATSDEQGPPGYTF
D gene: -; J gene: TRBJ1-1; clone size: -; V gene: TRBV10-3; CDR3 DNA: TGTGCCATCAGTTCGCGACCCCAGGGTCTAGTTTCCGAAGCTTTCTTT; CDR3 protein: CAISSRPQGLVSEAFF
D gene: TRBD2; J gene: TRBJ2-6; clone size: -; V gene: TRBV28; CDR3 DNA: TGTGCCAGCAATAAAGGCAGGGTAAAATCTAGCGGGCGCTCTGGGGCCAACGTCCTGACTTTC; CDR3 protein: CASNKGRVKSSGRSGANVLTF
D gene: TRBD2; J gene: TRBJ2-7; clone size: -; V gene: TRBV28; CDR3 DNA: TGTGCCAGCAGTTTATACGCCAGGGAGGGCTACGAGCAGTACTTC; CDR3 protein: CASSLYAREGYEQYF
D gene: -; J gene: TRBJ1-5; clone size: once; V gene: TRBV5-6; CDR3 DNA: TGTGCCAGCAGCAAGCGCGAGTTTGATAGCAATCAGCCCCAGCATTTT; CDR3 protein: CASSKREFDSNQPQHF
D gene: TRBD1; J gene: TRBJ1-2; clone size: -; V gene: TRBV2; CDR3 DNA: TGTGCCAGCAGTGAAAGGGGGCCGATTCCTAACTATGGCTACACCTTC; CDR3 protein: CASSERGPIPNYGYTF
D gene: -; J gene: TRBJ1-2; clone size: once; V gene: TRBV6-6; CDR3 DNA: TGTGCCAGCAGTTACTCGAGTCAGGGGTTGGGCTACACCTTC; CDR3 protein: CASSYSSQGLGYTF
D gene: -; J gene: TRBJ1-5; clone size: -; V gene: TRBV6-5; CDR3 DNA: TGTGCCAGCAGCCCCCAGGGTTTGCAGCCCCAGCATTTT; CDR3 protein: CASSPQGLQPQHF
D gene: TRBD1; J gene: TRBJ1-3; clone size: -; V gene: TRBV18; CDR3 DNA: TGTGCCAGCTCACCCAATACAGCCACAGGGGGCTCTGGAAACACCATATATTTT; CDR3 protein: CASSPNTATGGSGNTIYF
D gene: TRBD2; J gene: TRBJ2-1; clone size: -; V gene: TRBV7-3; CDR3 DNA: TGTGCCAGCGGGACTAGCGGCTACAATGAGCAGTTCTTC; CDR3 protein: CASGTSGYNEQFF
D gene: -; J gene: TRBJ1-1; clone size: -; V gene: TRBV29-1; CDR3 DNA: TGCAGCGTTGAAGGGGGACACCTGGGCACTGAAGCTTTCTTT; CDR3 protein: CSVEGGHLGTEAFF
D gene: TRBD1; J gene: TRBJ1-2; clone size: -; V gene: TRBV2; CDR3 DNA: TGTGCCAGCAGCGGCGGGACAGGTCGTGAGGGCTACACCTTC; CDR3 protein: CASSGGTGREGYTF
D gene: TRBD1; J gene: TRBJ2-6; clone size: -; V gene: TRBV2; CDR3 DNA: TGTGCCAGCAGAAGGGACAGCCAGAACTCTGGGGCCAACGTCCTGACTTTC; CDR3 protein: CASRRDSQNSGANVLTF
D gene: -; J gene: TRBJ1-5; clone size: -; V gene: TRBV24-1; CDR3 DNA: TGTGCCACCAGTGCGGGGGATCGGAGCAATCAGCCCCAGCATTTT; CDR3 protein: CATSAGDRSNQPQHF
D gene: -; J gene: TRBJ1-1; clone size: -; V gene: TRBV19; CDR3 DNA: TGTGCCAGTAGTCCTCCGTTTAACACTGAAGCTTTCTTT; CDR3 protein: CASSPPFNTEAFF
D gene: -; J gene: TRBJ2-7; clone size: -; V gene: TRBV11-3; CDR3 DNA: TGTGCCAGCAGCCTCCGGGACTCGACCTACGAGCAGTACTTC; CDR3 protein: CASSLRDSTYEQYF
D gene: -; J gene: TRBJ1-1; clone size: -; V gene: TRBV6-7; CDR3 DNA: TGTGCCAGCAGTTACGAGCCCCGGGAGAAAGCTTTCTTT; CDR3 protein: CASSYEPREKAFF
D gene: TRBD1; J gene: TRBJ1-5; clone size: -; V gene: TRBV30; CDR3 DNA: TGTGCCTGGTCTCCGGGACAGGGGAATCAGCCCCAGCATTTT; CDR3 protein: CAWSPGQGNQPQHF
D gene: TRBD1; J gene: TRBJ2-7; clone size: -; V gene: TRBV7-8; CDR3 DNA: TGTGCCAGCAGCGACAAGCCGGGACAGGGGTACTACGAGCAGTACTTC; CDR3 protein: CASSDKPGQGYYEQYF